This T cell receptor (beta chain) comes out of a study of T-cell memory formation after mild COVID-19. Germline CDR1 LGHNA, CDR2 YNFKEQ. V was clipped by 1 base and J by 4 bases, with 6 bases between them. The CDR3 extends over 13 amino acids. Points on this clonotype: What it binds is unknown.

Study-level points and caveats: The authors did not confirm SARS-CoV-2 specificity of second-wave clones peaking day 37.

TCRdb analysed the 5' RACE reads with MiXCR anew, one entry per CDR3 protein. The sample lists 400,000 to 500,000 distinct CDR3 sequences, 15% to 20% seen once, with roughly 21% in the top ten. The TCR comes from a young man who had mild COVID-19 (a few samples of this study predate the infection). Cell type and time point are not known. Material: PBMCs or a T cell subset sorted from them (not recorded which). The chain couples TRBV4-2 to TRBJ2-3; no clear D. CDR3 residues: CASSQALPDTQYF. The CDR3 nucleotides are TGTGCCAGCAGCCAAGCCCTCCCAGATACGCAGTATTTT.